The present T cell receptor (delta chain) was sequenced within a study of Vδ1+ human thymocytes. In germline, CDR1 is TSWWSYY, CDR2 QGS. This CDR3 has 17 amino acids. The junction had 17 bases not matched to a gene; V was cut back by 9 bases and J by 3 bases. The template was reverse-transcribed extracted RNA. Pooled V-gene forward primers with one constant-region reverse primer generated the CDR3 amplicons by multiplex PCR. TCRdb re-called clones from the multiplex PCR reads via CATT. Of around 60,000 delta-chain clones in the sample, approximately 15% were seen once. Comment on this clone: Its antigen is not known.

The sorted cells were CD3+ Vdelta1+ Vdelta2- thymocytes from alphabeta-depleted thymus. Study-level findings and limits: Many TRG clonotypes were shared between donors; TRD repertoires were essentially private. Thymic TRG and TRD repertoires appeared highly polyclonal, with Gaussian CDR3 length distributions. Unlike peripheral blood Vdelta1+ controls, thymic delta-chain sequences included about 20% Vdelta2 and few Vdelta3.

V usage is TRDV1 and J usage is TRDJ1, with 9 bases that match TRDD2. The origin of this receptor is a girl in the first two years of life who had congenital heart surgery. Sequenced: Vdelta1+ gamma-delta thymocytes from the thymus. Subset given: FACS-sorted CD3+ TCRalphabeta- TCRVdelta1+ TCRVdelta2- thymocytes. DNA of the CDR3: TGTGCTCTGGGCTGGCCTTCCTACGATAAATACGCCGATAAACTCATCTTT. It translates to CALGWPSYDKYADKLIF.